The 2 T cell receptor beta chains below come from one sample, sequenced in a study of blood T cell repertoires in COVID-19. Here immunoSEQ multiplex PCR was the method, and the copy in TCRdb shows in-frame clones only, minus some. This table holds 90,000 to 140,000 clones, roughly 80% found once. Sequences were obtained from peripheral blood. These TCRs come from a woman older than 75 with acute or convalescent COVID-19.

V usage is TRBV5-1 and J usage is TRBJ1-2; 8 bases fit TRBD1. Germline-derived CDR1 and CDR2 are SGHRS and YFSETQ. This CDR3 is 15 amino acids long. V gave up 4 bases and J gave up 6 bases; unmatched junction bases: 11. The CDR3 DNA reads TGCGCCAGCAGCCCCGACAGGGGATGGTCGAATGGCTACACCTTC. This encodes CASSPDRGWSNGYTF.

This clone has just a few counts. The rearrangement uses TRBV5-4 and TRBJ2-2, with 14 bases matching TRBD2. V lost 3 bases, J lost 7 bases, and 8 bases stayed unmatched. The CDR3 spans 17 residues. Per germline, CDR1 SGHNT and CDR2 YYREEE (reference sequence). The CDR3 DNA sequence: TGTGCCAGCAGCTCCCCTGGACTAGCGGGAGGTGGCGGGGAGCTGTTTTTT. This sequence encodes CASSSPGLAGGGGELFF. The full variable domain, with the rest looked up from reference TRBV5-4 and TRBJ2-2, is ETGVTQSPTHLIKTRGQQVTLRCSSQSGHNTVSWYQQALGQGPQFIFQYYREEENGRGNFPPRFSGLQFPNYSSELNVNALELDDSALYLCASSSPGLAGGGGELFFGEGSRLTVL.